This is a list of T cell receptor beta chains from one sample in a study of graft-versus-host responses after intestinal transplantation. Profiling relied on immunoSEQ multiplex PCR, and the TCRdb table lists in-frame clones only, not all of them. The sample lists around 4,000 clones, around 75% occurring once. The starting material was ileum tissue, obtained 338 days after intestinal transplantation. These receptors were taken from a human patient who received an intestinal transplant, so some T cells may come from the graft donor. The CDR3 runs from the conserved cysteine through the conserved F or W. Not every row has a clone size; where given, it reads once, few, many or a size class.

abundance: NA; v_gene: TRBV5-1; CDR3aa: CASSLGSRGLIRNEQFF
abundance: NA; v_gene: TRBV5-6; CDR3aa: CASSPASSETQYF
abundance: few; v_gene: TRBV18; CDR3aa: CASSPMTSGGINEQFF
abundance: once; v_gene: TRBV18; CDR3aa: CASSFFPQGPNTEAFF
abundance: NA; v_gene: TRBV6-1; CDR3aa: CASDSESSYNSPLHF
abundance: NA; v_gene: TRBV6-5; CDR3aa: CASSTGTSDEQYF
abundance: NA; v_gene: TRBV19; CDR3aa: CASSIGPGPDTQYF
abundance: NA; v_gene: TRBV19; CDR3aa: CASSIDPDTNTGELFF
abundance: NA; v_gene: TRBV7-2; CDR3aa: CASSFRPRGSNQPQHF
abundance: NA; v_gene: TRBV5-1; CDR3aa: CASSLGDSRPETQYF
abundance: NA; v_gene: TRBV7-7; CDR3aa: CASSREEGPGSGYTF
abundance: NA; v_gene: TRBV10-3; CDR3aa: CAIKGAGGNQETQYF
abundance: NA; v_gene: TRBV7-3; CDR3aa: CATGQKPTGELFF
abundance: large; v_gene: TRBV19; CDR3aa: CASSIGTGISYEQYF
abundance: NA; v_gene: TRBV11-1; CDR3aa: CASSIGRQGANEQFF
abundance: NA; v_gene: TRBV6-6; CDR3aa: CASSYEYGYTF
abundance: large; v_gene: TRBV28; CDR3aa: CASSTWTDQTPINYGYTF
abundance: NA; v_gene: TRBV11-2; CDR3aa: CASSWIAGFGLPNEKLFF
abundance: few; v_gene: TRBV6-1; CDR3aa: CASSEFERQGLDEQYF
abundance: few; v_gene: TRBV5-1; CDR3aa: CASSHPGQPYEQYF